Shown below are 8 T cell receptor beta chains from a single sample sequenced in a study of T cell responses to AZD1222 COVID-19 vaccine. The protocol was immunoSEQ multiplex PCR, while the TCRdb copy is restricted to in-frame clones and leaves out a portion. The table has under 200,000 clones, 93% seen once. Sample: peripheral blood, taken on day 0 of AZD1222 vaccination. Every receptor here comes from an adult in good health.

The genes are TRBV18 and TRBJ2-7, with D tentatively TRBD1 or TRBD2 (5 bases each). The V and J ends lost 4 bases and 5 bases respectively, with 27 bases between them. CDR3 size: 18 residues. The germline V gene has CDR1 KGHSH and CDR2 LQKENI. CDR3 sequence reads: CASSLRVSMGEGRNEQYF. As DNA, the CDR3 is TGTGCCAGCTCACTACGGGTTTCAATGGGCGAGGGGCGGAACGAGCAGTACTTC.

The CDR3, as DNA: TGTGCCAGCAGCCCCCGACAGGGAGGAGGCTACACCTTC. Encoded protein: CASSPRQGGGYTF. This sequence joins TRBV13 and TRBJ1-2, with 7 bases fitting TRBD1. The CDR3 consists of 13 residues. V was clipped by 5 bases and J by 8 bases; unmatched bases: 8. Looked up from germline, CDR1 is PRHDT and CDR2 is FYEKMQ (reference sequence). Combining the CDR3 with reference TRBV13 and TRBJ1-2 gives the whole variable domain AAGVIQSPRHLIKEKRETATLKCYPIPRHDTVYWYQQGPGQDPQFLISFYEKMQSDKGSIPDRFSAQQFSDYHSELNMSSLELGDSALYFCASSPRQGGGYTFGSGTRLTVV.

The chain links TRBV10-2 to TRBJ1-5; D remains unclear. Trimming cost V 2 bases and J 9 bases, with 11 bases left between them. The germline CDR1 and CDR2 sequences are WSHSY and SAAADI. This CDR3 region has 13 residues. The CDR3 nucleotides read TGCGCCAGCAGTGAGGAACACTTGGGGCCCCAGCATTTT. It is translated as CASSEEHLGPQHF.

The gene calls are TRBV3-1 (or the pseudogene TRBV3-2) and TRBJ2-5; D ambiguous. Germline CDR1 reads LGHDT; CDR2 reads YNNKEL (reference sequence). V was pared by 9 bases and J by 3 bases, with 14 bases between. The CDR3 contains 13 residues. The CDR3 protein is CASLDPYKETQYF. The CDR3 coding sequence is TGTGCCAGTTTGGATCCTTACAAAGAGACCCAGTACTTC.

This clone has just a few counts. This chain joins TRBV11-2 and TRBJ1-1; 9 nucleotides match TRBD1. Per the germline V gene, CDR1 is SGHAT and CDR2 is FQNNGV. This CDR3 has 13 residues. V was clipped by 6 bases and J by 11 bases; unmatched bases: 10. CDR3 DNA: TGTGCCAGCAGGGGACAGGGAGTATTTAACGCTTTCTTT. Encoded protein: CASRGQGVFNAFF. Full variable domain (rest looked up from reference TRBV11-2 and TRBJ1-1): EAGVAQSPRYKIIEKRQSVAFWCNPISGHATLYWYQQILGQGPKLLIQFQNNGVVDDSQLPKDRFSAERLKGVDSTLKIQPAKLEDSAVYLCASRGQGVFNAFFGQGTRLTVV.

V and J are TRBV5-5 and TRBJ1-1; no clear D. The V gene lost 7 bases and the J gene lost 4 bases, with 14 bases spanning the gap. The length of the CDR3 is 13 residues. Germline loops: CDR1 SGHKS, CDR2 YYEKEE (reference sequence). The CDR3 DNA reads as TGTGCCAGCGGACCCCGACGGATCACTGAAGCTTTCTTT. This sequence encodes CASGPRRITEAFF.

The genes are TRBV29-1 and TRBJ1-3; no firm D call. The germline V gene encodes CDR1 SQVTM and CDR2 ANQGSEA. Trimming removed 6 bases from V and 3 bases from J, with 18 bases in between. This CDR3 spans 15 amino acids. CDR3 sequence (DNA): TGCAGCGTCGGAAGGTCCAACGGCGGTGGAAACACCATATATTTT. This translates into CSVGRSNGGGNTIYF.

V and J are TRBV5-6 and TRBJ2-1, with D unclear. CDR1 and CDR2 (germline): SGHDT, YYEEEE. Trimming cost V 3 bases and J 9 bases, with 7 bases left between them. The CDR3 has 11 residues. CDR3 protein: CASSSLFEQFF. DNA for the CDR3: TGTGCCAGCAGCTCCCTATTTGAGCAGTTCTTC.